This T cell receptor beta chain was profiled in a study of blood T cell repertoires in COVID-19. Libraries were prepared by immunoSEQ multiplex PCR; TCRdb keeps only in-frame clonotypes and omits some of them. The sample lists approximately 150,000 clones; about 86% were seen once. Germline CDR1 reads MNHEY; CDR2 reads SMNVEV (reference sequence). CDR3 length: 16 residues. Trimming removed 6 bases from V and 2 bases from J; junction bases left unmatched: 7. The rearrangement uses TRBV27 and TRBJ2-1, with TRBD2 matching 10 bases. This TCR was recovered from a woman in her fifties or sixties with acute or convalescent COVID-19. The sequenced material came from peripheral blood. The CDR3 DNA is TGTGCCAGCAGCAACCTAGCGGGGGACACCTACAATGAGCAGTTCTTC. Protein sequence: CASSNLAGDTYNEQFF.